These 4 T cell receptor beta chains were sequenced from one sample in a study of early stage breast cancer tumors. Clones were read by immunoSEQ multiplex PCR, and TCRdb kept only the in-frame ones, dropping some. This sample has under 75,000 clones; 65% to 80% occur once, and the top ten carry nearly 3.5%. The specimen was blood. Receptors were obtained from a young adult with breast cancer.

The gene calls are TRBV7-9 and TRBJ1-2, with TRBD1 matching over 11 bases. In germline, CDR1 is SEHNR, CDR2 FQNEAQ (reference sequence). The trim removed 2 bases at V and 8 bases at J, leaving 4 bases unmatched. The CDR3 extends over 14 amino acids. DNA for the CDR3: TGTGCCAGCAGCTTACGGGACAGGGGGGTCGGCTACACCTTC. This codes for CASSLRDRGVGYTF.

The CDR3 here is CASSSGTVTFNYGYTF. CDR3 nucleotides: TGTGCCAGCAGCTCCGGGACAGTTACATTTAACTATGGCTACACCTTC. The chain is built from TRBV5-8 and TRBJ1-2; 7 bases map to TRBD1. CDR1 and CDR2 (germline): SGHTS, YDEGEE. The CDR3 loop spans 16 amino acids. Trimming removed 3 bases from V and 1 base from J; junction bases left unmatched: 9.

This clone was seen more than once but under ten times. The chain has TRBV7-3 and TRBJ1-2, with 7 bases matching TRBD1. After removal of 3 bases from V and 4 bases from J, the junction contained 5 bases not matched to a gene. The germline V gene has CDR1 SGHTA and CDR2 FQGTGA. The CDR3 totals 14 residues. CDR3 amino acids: CASSFTGELYGYTF. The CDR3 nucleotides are TGTGCCAGCAGCTTCACAGGGGAGCTCTATGGCTACACCTTC.

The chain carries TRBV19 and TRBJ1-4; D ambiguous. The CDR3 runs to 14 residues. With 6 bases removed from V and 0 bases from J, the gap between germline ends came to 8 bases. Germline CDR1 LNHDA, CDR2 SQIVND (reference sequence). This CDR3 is CASSISTTNEKLFF. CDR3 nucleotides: TGTGCCAGTAGCATCAGTACAACTAATGAAAAACTGTTTTTT.